The 27 T cell receptor beta chains below were found in one sample sequenced in a study of blood T cell repertoires in COVID-19. The method was immunoSEQ multiplex PCR; TCRdb's version includes in-frame clones alone and lacks a portion of them. The sample lists about 120,000 clones; about 86% were seen once. The specimen was peripheral blood. These receptors all come from a woman between 45 and 60 years old with acute or convalescent COVID-19.

This clone was counted once. This chain connects TRBV6-1 to TRBJ2-1; 8 positions agree with TRBD1. The trim removed 1 base at V and 2 bases at J, leaving 7 bases unmatched. CDR1 and CDR2 from the germline V gene are MNHNS and SASEGT. The CDR3 is 17 amino acids. CDR3 protein: CASSEVLGTGAYNEQFF. The CDR3, as DNA: TGTGCCAGCAGTGAAGTATTAGGGACAGGAGCCTACAATGAGCAGTTCTTC.

This clone turned up a few times. The V call is TRBV6-5, the J call TRBJ2-3, with 10 bases aligning to TRBD2. With 4 bases clipped from V and 6 bases from J, the junction kept 7 bases outside the gene matches. The germline V gene has CDR1 MNHEY and CDR2 SVGAGI. The CDR3 sequence is 15 residues long. CDR3 sequence reads: CASSSSGGMTDTQYF. DNA for the CDR3: TGTGCCAGCAGTTCTAGCGGGGGTATGACGGATACGCAGTATTTT.

Here the CDR3 DNA reads TGTGCCAGCAGCTTTCATGGGGGCCTAGTCTACAATGAGCAGTTCTTC. Amino acids: CASSFHGGLVYNEQFF. The rearrangement joins TRBV5-6 to TRBJ2-1; tentative D call: TRBD1 (6 bases). The CDR3 runs to 16 residues. With 2 bases removed from V and 3 bases from J, the gap between germline ends came to 15 bases. Germline lookup yields CDR1 SGHDT and CDR2 YYEEEE.

J is TRBJ1-1 and V is TRBV19, with D unclear. Germline CDR1 and CDR2: LNHDA and SQIVND (reference sequence). Trimming pared 2 bases from V and 1 base from J, leaving 8 bases between. This CDR3 region has 14 residues. The CDR3 is CASSIPRRNTEAFF. The DNA for the CDR3 is TGTGCCAGTAGTATACCCCGCAGGAACACTGAAGCTTTCTTT.

The sample holds a few counts of this clone. This sequence joins TRBV23-1 and TRBJ1-1; no clear D. TRBV23-1 qualifies as an ORF whose function is uncertain. The V end was cut by 5 bases, the J end by 0 bases, with 10 bases between. This CDR3 has 14 residues. The CDR3 bases are TGCGCCAGCAGTAACAGACATGTGAACACTGAAGCTTTCTTT. It encodes CASSNRHVNTEAFF.

The chain joins TRBV19 to TRBJ1-1; the match to TRBD1 covers 9 bases. Germline loops: CDR1 LNHDA, CDR2 SQIVND (reference sequence). The V segment lost 10 bases and the J segment 0 bases; nucleotides outside the gene matches: 9. The CDR3 is 15 residues long. The CDR3 loop is CATSGTGIMNTEAFF. DNA of the CDR3: TGTGCCACATCCGGGACAGGGATTATGAACACTGAAGCTTTCTTT.

This clone was seen only once. J is TRBJ2-7 and V is TRBV6-2 or TRBV6-3; TRBD2 aligns across 9 bases. Trimming at V came to 2 bases and at J to 2 bases, leaving 7 bases not matched to a gene. There are 16 residues in the CDR3. Germline CDR1 MNHEY, CDR2 SVGEGT. In DNA form, the CDR3 reads TGTGCCAGCAGTTACCCCCTAGCGGGGACGACCTACGAGCAGTACTTC. Its translation is CASSYPLAGTTYEQYF.

The chain combines TRBV12-3 or TRBV12-4 with TRBJ1-6; D unclear. This CDR3 contains 11 residues. Trimming shortened V by 6 bases and J by 7 bases, and 4 bases separated the two germline ends. CDR3 DNA sequence: TGTGCCAGCAGCCTAAATTCACCCCTCCACTTT. It specifies CASSLNSPLHF.

This chain joins TRBV21-1 and TRBJ2-5; TRBD2, the table's D call, was not compared with the DNA. TRBV21-1 is a recognized pseudogene. CDR3 size: 13 residues. CDR3 loop: CASREEAVETQYF. Written as DNA, the CDR3 is TGTGCCAGCAGAGAGGAGGCGGTCGAGACCCAGTACTTC.

This sequence joins TRBV11-3 and TRBJ1-1, with 7 bases matching TRBD1. The germline CDR1 and CDR2 sequences are SGHNT and YENEEA. The CDR3 is 15 amino acids. V was pared by 5 bases and J by 4 bases, with 10 bases of the junction left unmatched. CDR3 loop: CASSAQGGAGTEAFF. The CDR3 DNA is TGTGCCAGCAGCGCCCAAGGGGGCGCGGGCACTGAAGCTTTCTTT.

The CDR3 coding sequence is TGTGCCAGCAGCCAAAACCCGGGACTAGCGGGAGATTACGAGCAGTACTTC. This sequence encodes CASSQNPGLAGDYEQYF. V and J are TRBV11-2 and TRBJ2-7, with TRBD2 matching 14 bases. CDR1 is SGHAT, CDR2 FQNNGV, per germline. The CDR3 has 17 amino acids. Losses at the gene ends were 5 bases for V and 4 bases for J; bases not matched to a gene: 10.

This clone was found once. CDR3 amino acids: CASQLGATGELFF. The CDR3 DNA sequence: TGTGCCAGCCAACTGGGGGCCACCGGGGAGCTGTTTTTT. The rearrangement joins TRBV3-1 (or the pseudogene TRBV3-2) to TRBJ2-2, with D possibly matching TRBD1 (6 bases). The germline V gene encodes CDR1 LGHDT and CDR2 YNNKEL (reference sequence). The germline V and J ends were trimmed by 8 bases and 4 bases, with 11 bases remaining between them. This CDR3 is 13 amino acids long.

J is TRBJ1-2 and V is TRBV4-1; possible D gene TRBD1, 6 bases. Between the trimmed V and J ends, which lost 2 bases and 11 bases, there was a span of 15 bases. The CDR3 extends over 13 amino acids. Germline V gene lookup returns CDR1 MGHRA and CDR2 YSYEKL. The CDR3: CASSQPDGQWYTF. CDR3 coding DNA: TGCGCCAGCAGCCAACCTGACGGACAGTGGTACACCTTC.

The chain couples TRBV6-5 to TRBJ2-1; the D gene is possibly TRBD2 (5 bases). The germline V and J ends were trimmed by 0 bases and 3 bases, with 12 bases remaining between them. The CDR3 extends over 16 amino acids. Looked up from germline, CDR1 is MNHEY and CDR2 is SVGAGI. DNA for the CDR3: TGTGCCAGCAGTTACTCGAGGTTTCGGGACTACAATGAGCAGTTCTTC. It encodes CASSYSRFRDYNEQFF.

V and J are TRBV5-1 and TRBJ2-7, with 8 nucleotides matching TRBD2. CDR1 is SGHRS and CDR2 is YFSETQ in the germline V gene. The V and J ends lost 2 bases and 1 base, in that order; junction bases with no gene match: 2. The CDR3 is 14 residues long. The CDR3 bases are TGCGCCAGCAGCTTTAGCGGGGAGTCCTACGAGCAGTACTTC. As protein: CASSFSGESYEQYF.

The V and J genes are TRBV3-1 (or the pseudogene TRBV3-2) and TRBJ2-5; D may be TRBD1 (6 bases). The germline V and J ends were trimmed by 4 bases and 5 bases, with 11 bases remaining between them. CDR3 length equals 13 residues. Germline CDR1 is LGHDT and CDR2 is YNNKEL (reference sequence). The chain's CDR3 is CASSPQGWETQYF. The CDR3 DNA reads as TGTGCCAGCAGCCCCCAGGGGTGGGAGACCCAGTACTTC.

This rearrangement joins TRBV27 to TRBJ1-6; no definite D call. CDR1 and CDR2 (germline): MNHEY, SMNVEV (reference sequence). The CDR3 length is 15 residues. Between the trimmed V and J ends, which lost 5 bases and 13 bases, there was a span of 21 bases. CDR3 sequence: CASSRLDGDGNPLHF. DNA of the CDR3: TGTGCCAGCAGTAGGCTAGACGGCGATGGTAATCCCCTCCACTTT.

This chain uses TRBV4-1 with TRBJ1-2, with unresolved D. V was clipped by 5 bases and J by 6 bases, with 13 bases between them. Germline CDR1 is MGHRA and CDR2 is YSYEKL. The CDR3 is 13 residues long. In DNA, the CDR3 is TGCGCCAGCAGCGTCAAACTGGCGGATGGCTACACCTTC. Protein product: CASSVKLADGYTF.

The CDR3 reads CASSLKSLRGRGNTIYF. DNA of the CDR3: TGTGCCAGCAGCTTAAAGTCCCTACGGGGTCGTGGAAACACCATATATTTT. The V and J genes are TRBV7-9 and TRBJ1-3; D not certain. The V gene lost 2 bases and the J gene lost 3 bases, with 17 bases spanning the gap. Germline CDR1 reads SEHNR; CDR2 reads FQNEAQ (reference sequence). The CDR3 length is 17 residues. The full variable domain, with the rest looked up from reference TRBV7-9 and TRBJ1-3, is DTGVSQNPRHKITKRGQNVTFRCDPISEHNRLYWYRQTLGQGPEFLTYFQNEAQLEKSRLLSDRFSAERPKGSFSTLEIQRTEQGDSAMYLCASSLKSLRGRGNTIYFGEGSWLTVV.

This chain uses TRBV10-3 with TRBJ2-1; 8 nucleotides match TRBD2. Germline V gene data show CDR1 as ENHRY and CDR2 as SYGVKD. V lost 2 bases and J lost 5; bases outside the gene matches: 11. The CDR3 spans 17 residues. The CDR3 protein is CAISELGTSGVHNEQFF. DNA of the CDR3: TGTGCCATCAGTGAGCTCGGTACTAGCGGAGTACACAATGAGCAGTTCTTC.

The V gene is TRBV6-6, the J gene TRBJ1-1; no definite D call. V was cut by 2 bases and J by 1 base, with 8 bases left in between. Germline loops: CDR1 MNHNY, CDR2 SVGAGI (reference sequence). The CDR3 extends over 14 amino acids. The chain's CDR3 is CASSYQVSNTEAFF. The CDR3 nucleotides are TGTGCCAGCAGTTACCAGGTGTCGAACACTGAAGCTTTCTTT.

The gene calls are TRBV18 and TRBJ2-3; D perhaps matches TRBD2 (5 bases). The CDR3 is 14 residues long. Germline lookup yields CDR1 KGHSH and CDR2 LQKENI. The V end lost 4 bases, the J end lost 0 bases, and 8 bases lay between the germline ends. The DNA for the CDR3 is TGTGCCAGCTCACAGAGAGGGAGCACAGATACGCAGTATTTT. Translation gives CASSQRGSTDTQYF.

J is TRBJ2-1 and V is TRBV30; TRBD1 aligns across 11 bases. Per the germline V gene, CDR1 is GTSNPN and CDR2 is SVGIG (reference sequence). J was trimmed by 7 bases and V by 0 bases; bases with no gene match: 5. The CDR3 extends over 15 amino acids. CDR3 sequence: CAWSVGTGGGNEQFF. CDR3 coding DNA: TGTGCCTGGAGTGTAGGGACAGGGGGGGGAAATGAGCAGTTCTTC.

This sequence joins TRBV19 and TRBJ1-2; D not resolved. The length of the CDR3 is 12 residues. Germline CDR1 LNHDA, CDR2 SQIVND (reference sequence). V dropped 8 bases and J dropped 4 bases, with 11 bases sitting between them. The CDR3 nucleotides are TGTGCCAGTTGGGAGACAAGCTATGGCTACACCTTC. Its protein product is CASWETSYGYTF.

This rearrangement joins TRBV15 to TRBJ1-2, with D uncertain. The CDR3 extends over 15 amino acids. Per germline, CDR1 LNHNV and CDR2 YYDKDF (reference sequence). The V end lost 2 bases, the J end lost 10 bases, and 20 bases lay between the germline ends. The CDR3 region has the DNA TGTGCCACCAGCAGATCGTCCGACTCCGCTATCGTCTACACCTTC. Translated: CATSRSSDSAIVYTF. The full variable domain, in which reference TRBV15 and TRBJ1-2 provide the parts outside the CDR3, is DAMVIQNPRYQVTQFGKPVTLSCSQTLNHNVMYWYQQKSSQAPKLLFHYYDKDFNNEADTPDNFQSRRPNTSFCFLDIRSPGLGDTAMYLCATSRSSDSAIVYTFGSGTRLTVV.

The chain couples TRBV19 to TRBJ2-2; TRBD2 is a possible D gene (6 bases). The CDR3 sequence is 17 residues long. V lost 5 bases, J lost 5 bases, and 21 bases lay in between. From germline, CDR1 is LNHDA and CDR2 SQIVND (reference sequence). CDR3 in amino acids: CASSVSPGRLDTGELFF. The CDR3 coding sequence is TGTGCCAGTAGTGTCTCCCCCGGGAGACTAGATACCGGGGAGCTGTTTTTT.

This rearrangement joins TRBV4-3 to TRBJ2-7; D is unresolved. Trimming cost V 11 bases and J 6 bases, with 14 bases left between them. The CDR3 consists of 11 residues. From germline, CDR1 is LGHNA and CDR2 YSLEER. CDR3 bases: TGCGCCGCAAGCTCGGGTTCCGAGCAGTACTTC. This gives the protein CAASSGSEQYF.